This paragraph covers one TCR beta chain sequence. These data are taken from a study of blood T cell repertoires in COVID-19. The wider study: Samples came from the United States, Italy and Spain, spanning acute and convalescent COVID-19. PBMCs, B-cell-depleted T cells, or T cells were the source of the cDNA or gDNA that made up the material.

CDR3 length equals 15 residues. Germline V gene data show CDR1 as KGHSH and CDR2 as LQKENI. Trimming took 1 base from V and 5 from J; bases not matched to a gene: 5. Measured with immunoSEQ multiplex PCR; TCRdb has only the in-frame clones, and not every one. This sample yields fewer than 400,000 clones, of which more than 70% are seen a single time; 3% belongs to the top ten. This receptor was taken from a man younger than 45 with active or convalescent COVID-19. The sequenced sample was peripheral blood. The chain combines TRBV18 with TRBJ2-3; TRBD2 aligns across 8 bases. The CDR3 DNA reads as TGTGCCAGCTCACCACGGGCGGGGGGCCAAGATACGCAGTATTTT. Its protein product is CASSPRAGGQDTQYF.